Shown below are 8 T cell receptor beta chains from a single sample sequenced in a study of cytomegalovirus exposure and HLA in healthy donors. A multiplex PCR was run with 60 Vbeta primers and 13 Jbeta primers. Produced via immunoSEQ multiplex PCR; TCRdb's table is partial and in-frame only. The sample consists of about 99,000 clones, approximately 76% of them appearing once. The sample comprised PBMCs. These receptors were collected from a woman under 30 in good health and CMV-seropositive.

The chain recombines TRBV5-1 with TRBJ1-2; 9 bases are a match to TRBD1. This CDR3 spans 14 amino acids. Germline CDR1 SGHRS, CDR2 YFSETQ. The J segment lost 4 bases and the V segment lost 4 bases, leaving 5 bases of the junction unmatched. CDR3 in amino acids: CASSPDRGSYGYTF. The CDR3 DNA reads TGCGCCAGCAGCCCGGACAGGGGCAGCTATGGCTACACCTTC.

This clone appeared a few times. V is TRBV10-1 and J is TRBJ2-2, with D possibly being TRBD1 (6 bases). Trimming removed 6 bases at V and 1 base at J, with 15 bases between. This CDR3 region has 16 residues. The germline CDR1 and CDR2 sequences are WNHNN and SYGVQD (reference sequence). In nucleotides, the CDR3 is TGCGCCAGCAGCGACTCCAGGGGAGAGAACACCGGGGAGCTGTTTTTT. It translates to CASSDSRGENTGELFF.

The chain uses TRBV11-2 and TRBJ2-5; 7 bases fit TRBD2. The junction had 11 bases not matched to a gene; V was cut back by 6 bases and J by 1 base. CDR3 size: 16 residues. CDR1 is SGHAT and CDR2 is FQNNGV in the germline V gene. CDR3 sequence: CASSPINLAVQETQYF. The CDR3 DNA reads TGTGCCAGCAGTCCAATCAATCTAGCGGTCCAAGAGACCCAGTACTTC.

V usage is TRBV13 and J usage is TRBJ2-2, with a possible D match to TRBD2 (5 bases). This CDR3 comprises 14 residues. The V end was cut by 5 bases, the J end by 2 bases, with 9 bases between. Per the germline V gene, CDR1 is PRHDT and CDR2 is FYEKMQ (reference sequence). The CDR3 sequence: CASSRTENTGELFF. The CDR3 DNA sequence: TGTGCCAGCAGCCGGACTGAAAACACCGGGGAGCTGTTTTTT.

This chain links TRBV4-1 with TRBJ2-7; TRBD1 agrees at 11 bases. Germline V gene sequence: CDR1 MGHRA, CDR2 YSYEKL. This CDR3 is built from 15 residues. With 1 base clipped from V and 2 bases from J, the junction kept 1 base outside the gene matches. The CDR3 loop reads CASSQGTGGTYEQYF. CDR3 DNA: TGCGCCAGCAGCCAAGGGACAGGGGGCACCTACGAGCAGTACTTC.

For the CDR3, the DNA is TGTGCCAGCAGTTCCCTAGATAGCGGGACCTCCTACGAGCAGTACTTC. Encoded protein: CASSSLDSGTSYEQYF. This chain links TRBV28 with TRBJ2-7, with 8 bases lining up with TRBD2. V gave up 4 bases and J gave up 0 bases; unmatched junction bases: 8. CDR3 length: 16 residues. Germline CDR1 and CDR2: MDHEN and SYDVKM. The whole variable domain, filled in from reference TRBV28 and TRBJ2-7, reads DVKVTQSSRYLVKRTGEKVFLECVQDMDHENMFWYRQDPGLGLRLIYFSYDVKMKEKGDIPEGYSVSREKKERFSLILESASTNQTSMYLCASSSLDSGTSYEQYFGPGTRLTVT.

V gene TRBV18 combines with J gene TRBJ1-4; D is possibly TRBD1 (5 bases). CDR1 is KGHSH and CDR2 is LQKENI in the germline V gene. This CDR3 is 15 amino acids long. V was pared by 5 bases and J by 0 bases, with 10 bases between. The CDR3 DNA reads TGTGCCAGCTCATCGACAGCCTCAACTAATGAAAAACTGTTTTTT. Its translation: CASSSTASTNEKLFF. Filled out from reference TRBV18 and TRBJ1-4, the complete variable domain reads NAGVMQNPRHLVRRRGQEARLRCSPMKGHSHVYWYRQLPEEGLKFMVYLQKENIIDESGMPKERFSAEFPKEGPSILRIQQVVRGDSAAYFCASSSTASTNEKLFFGSGTQLSVL.

This chain links TRBV6-5 with TRBJ1-1; possible D gene TRBD1, 5 bases. The CDR3 is made up of 14 amino acids. Trimming removed 5 bases at V and 3 bases at J, with 13 bases between. Germline loops: CDR1 MNHEY, CDR2 SVGAGI. The CDR3 nucleotides read TGTGCCAGCAGTGCCTGGGGAGGGGACACTGAAGCTTTCTTT. This sequence encodes CASSAWGGDTEAFF.